This TCR beta chain was identified in a study of T cells in Graves' hyperthyroidism and ophthalmopathy. Those patients with uncontrolled infection, other autoimmune disease, pregnancy or lactation were excluded. CDR3 size: 15 residues. V was trimmed by 7 bases and J by 6 bases, leaving 20 bases between them. CDR1 is SGHVS and CDR2 is FNYEAQ in the germline V gene. At least ten counts were recorded for this clonotype. RNA transcripts yielded amplified TCR beta CDR3 regions. First-round RT-PCR of the TCR CDR3 relied on the HTBI primer set. MiXCR, run by TCRdb on the multiplex PCR reads, gives a single entry per CDR3 protein. Of around 700,000 distinct CDR3 sequences in the sample, around a sixth were seen once.

V gene TRBV7-6 combines with J gene TRBJ2-3, with D perhaps TRBD1 (6 bases). The origin of this receptor is a woman in her forties or fifties with Graves' hyperthyroidism that later progressed to Graves' ophthalmopathy. The material sequenced was blood. The CDR3 DNA is TGTGCCAGCACCAAGGACAGCGTATTTTTGGATACGCAGTATTTT. Translating it yields CASTKDSVFLDTQYF.